This TCR beta chain was sequenced for a study of cytomegalovirus exposure and HLA in healthy donors (TCRdb year 2017). Background for the entire study: According to a later analysis, one platform produced both the 110 or so validation repertoires and the roughly 650 repertoires of the first cohort. The study aimed to test whether cataloging public T cell receptors could reveal signatures of past pathogen exposure. Besides the first cohort of about 730 subjects, a separate validation cohort made up of 90 to 150 different subjects was used. To predict cytomegalovirus infection status, the study brought together high-throughput TCR immunosequencing, statistical association of individual TCRs with disease status, and machine learning.

The CDR3 goes from the cysteine to the phenylalanine over 17 residues. Kept here is only the CDR3 DNA, which spans 51 bases and is read in frame from base 1. Here V drops 6 bases and J drops 0 bases, and the junction holds 14 bases not matched to any gene. CDR1 and CDR2 are read off the germline V gene as SGHRS and YFSETQ. Donors formed part of the validation cohort, which comprised 95 to 150 subjects and was distinct from the first cohort of 550 to 850 subjects. Broader findings and caveats from the paper: A later analysis lacked HLA typing for the validation cohort, so it scored co-occurrence in that cohort across all 120 repertoires. The study listed approximately 150 TCR beta chains as associated with cytomegalovirus. According to the authors, the approach could potentially be generalized to other disease states and immunological phenotypes. Most TCR sequences were observed very rarely across donors, whereas some public TCRs were present in many individuals. In both the original and validation cohorts, the classifier was reported to diagnose cytomegalovirus status with high specificity and sensitivity. Three of the identified cytomegalovirus-associated TCR beta chains were confirmed in vitro to be specific for cytomegalovirus antigens. A later analysis found that TCRs clustered in the first cohort also tended to co-occur in the 100 to 150 validation repertoires, with 90% to 95% of cluster scores above 0.

Preparation of the library involved the immunoSEQ multiplex PCR assay. Per the original workflow: A statistical classification framework was developed to diagnose cytomegalovirus status using the catalog of TCR beta chain sequences. As stored in TCRdb, this immuneACCESS dataset retains in-frame rearrangements with V and J assigned. A fraction of the clones does not appear; measured against another copy, unresolved V genes explain less than half of the discrepancy, and the remainder lacks a known reason. The D gene and trimming were derived from the DNA, and the V and J assignments and clone size from that table. Within this sample are 110,000 to 150,000 clones, with approximately 93% of them counted one time only. The ten largest make up under 0.8% of the sample. With regard to this clone: There is no known antigen for this receptor. Within one base of it there is no much larger clone, and no base qualities were kept.

The chain is encoded by TRBV5-1 joined to TRBJ1-1, and TRBD1 matches 7 of the central bases. Material for sequencing was PBMCs. This TCR was recovered from a man between 18 and 29 years old in good health and CMV-seronegative. The DNA sequence is TGCGCCAGCAAGGGTGGTTTAGGGGGCCCAATGAACACTGAAGCTTTCTTT. This encodes CASKGGLGGPMNTEAFF. With the portions outside the CDR3 filled from the reference TRBV5-1 and TRBJ1-1 genes, the complete variable region becomes KAGVTQTPRYLIKTRGQQVTLSCSPISGHRSVSWYQQTPGQGLQFLFEYFSETQRNKGNFPGRFSGRQFSNSRSEMNVSTLELGDSALYLCASKGGLGGPMNTEAFFGQGTRLTVV.